The 18 T cell receptor beta chains below all came from one sample that was sequenced in a study of cytomegalovirus exposure and HLA in healthy donors. Both 60 Vbeta primers and 13 Jbeta primers went into the PCR. Some clones are missing from TCRdb's copy, which holds only in-frame ones; the method was immunoSEQ multiplex PCR. Of roughly 97,000 clones in the sample, approximately 79% were seen once. Sequenced input: PBMCs. The receptor source for this set is a man in his sixties in good health and CMV-seropositive.

This clone appeared a few times. The chain has TRBV2 and TRBJ2-2, with TRBD2 identical over 10 bases. V shed 1 base, J shed 6 bases, and the junction held 2 bases outside the gene matches. CDR1 is SNHLY and CDR2 is FYNNEI in the germline V gene. The CDR3 loop spans 15 amino acids. CDR3 amino acids: CASSEVTSGAGELFF. The CDR3 DNA follows: TGTGCCAGCAGTGAAGTAACTAGCGGGGCCGGGGAGCTGTTTTTT.

The chain recombines TRBV11-2 with TRBJ1-6, with a possible D match to TRBD1 (5 bases). Germline V lookup: CDR1 SGHAT, CDR2 FQNNGV. The V and J ends lost 0 bases and 2 bases respectively, with 8 bases between them. The CDR3 has 16 amino acids. The CDR3, as DNA: TGTGCCAGCAGCTTAGACAGGGTAGCCTATAATTCACCCCTCCACTTT. Amino acid sequence: CASSLDRVAYNSPLHF.

This clone has just one count. V and J are TRBV18 and TRBJ2-5; 7 bases fit TRBD2. Germline lookup yields CDR1 KGHSH and CDR2 LQKENI. The length of the CDR3 is 14 residues. J lost 1 base, V lost 2 bases, and 1 base had no gene match. CDR3 in amino acids: CASSPGRAQETQYF. The CDR3 coding sequence is TGTGCCAGCTCACCAGGGAGGGCCCAAGAGACCCAGTACTTC.

This clone was observed at least ten times. The V and J genes are TRBV19 and TRBJ2-7; D might be TRBD1 (6 bases). The CDR3 runs 15 residues. The V end was cut by 1 base, the J end by 5 bases, with 15 bases between. Germline V gives CDR1 LNHDA, CDR2 SQIVND (reference sequence). The chain's CDR3 is CASSIARGTGNEQYF. DNA of the CDR3: TGTGCCAGTAGTATAGCCAGGGGAACCGGAAACGAGCAGTACTTC.

The V gene is TRBV4-2, the J gene TRBJ1-2; D is unclear. V lost 1 base, J lost 6 bases, and 6 bases lay in between. There are 12 residues in the CDR3. The germline CDR1 and CDR2 sequences are LGHNA and YNFKEQ. The CDR3 protein is CASSQAQNGYTF. The CDR3 DNA follows: TGTGCCAGCAGCCAAGCCCAGAATGGCTACACCTTC.

The CDR3 nucleotides are TGTGCCAGCTCCCAGGACAGGGGTAGCAATCAGCCCCAGCATTTT. Translated, it gives CASSQDRGSNQPQHF. The V call is TRBV18, the J call TRBJ1-5; 9 nucleotides align to TRBD1. The J segment lost 0 bases and the V segment lost 6 bases, leaving 3 bases of the junction unmatched. CDR3 length equals 15 residues. Looked up from germline, CDR1 is KGHSH and CDR2 is LQKENI.

This chain uses TRBV5-5 with TRBJ2-3, with 7 bases that match TRBD2. J lost 2 bases, V lost 0 bases, and 3 bases had no gene match. The CDR3 length is 15 residues. Germline-derived CDR1 and CDR2 are SGHKS and YYEKEE (reference sequence). The CDR3 DNA sequence: TGTGCCAGCAGCTTGGCTAGCGGCCACACAGATACGCAGTATTTT. Encoded protein: CASSLASGHTDTQYF.

This clone was detected only a few times. The V and J genes are TRBV5-1 and TRBJ2-1; D remains unclear. The germline V gene has CDR1 SGHRS and CDR2 YFSETQ. Trimming cost V 4 bases and J 6 bases, with 14 bases left between them. This CDR3 comprises 14 residues. CDR3 DNA sequence: TGCGCCAGCAGCCCGAGATCCACAGCCAATGAGCAGTTCTTC. Its translation is CASSPRSTANEQFF.

V gene TRBV4-2 combines with J gene TRBJ2-6, with D possibly TRBD2 on 5 matching bases. V lost 0 bases and J lost 4, with 10 bases in between. Germline V lookup: CDR1 LGHNA, CDR2 YNFKEQ. The CDR3 consists of 16 residues. Here the CDR3 reads CASSQDSASGANVLTF. In DNA form, the CDR3 reads TGTGCCAGCAGCCAAGATAGCGCGAGCGGGGCCAACGTCCTGACTTTC.

V usage is TRBV15 and J usage is TRBJ1-6, with 7 positions matching TRBD1. CDR1 and CDR2 (germline): LNHNV, YYDKDF (reference sequence). J gave up 10 bases and V 0 bases, and 6 bases lay outside the gene matches. The CDR3 totals 15 residues. CDR3 nucleotides: TGTGCCACCAGCAGAGATCCCGGGACAGACTCACCCCTCCACTTT. Its protein is CATSRDPGTDSPLHF.

The J gene is TRBJ2-7, the V gene TRBV10-2; 8 nucleotides match TRBD1. Germline trimming cut 11 bases from V and 1 base from J; bases unmatched to any gene: 7. This CDR3 has 13 amino acids. CDR1 and CDR2 (germline): WSHSY, SAAADI. CDR3 sequence: CASCRDRSYEQYF. The CDR3 region has the DNA TGCGCCTCCTGCCGGGACAGGTCCTACGAGCAGTACTTC.

This chain links TRBV7-9 with TRBJ1-2; D not resolved. The CDR3 extends over 13 amino acids. Germline values: CDR1 SEHNR, CDR2 FQNEAQ (reference sequence). The ends were cut back, 5 bases at V and 4 bases at J, with 11 bases in the middle. The CDR3 region has the DNA TGTGCCAGCAGCCCAAGAGATAGCTATGGCTACACCTTC. Residues: CASSPRDSYGYTF.

A single count supports this clone. This chain uses TRBV28 with TRBJ2-1; 7 nucleotides line up with TRBD1. The CDR3 has 16 residues. The germline gives CDR1 MDHEN, CDR2 SYDVKM. V was pared by 5 bases and J by 7 bases, with 14 bases of the junction left unmatched. This CDR3 reads CASSPPQGSGWNEQFF. Here the CDR3 DNA reads TGTGCCAGCAGTCCCCCACAGGGGTCAGGTTGGAATGAGCAGTTCTTC.

The CDR3 DNA follows: TGTGCCAGCAGCTTAGGGGGGCTTGGCGTTACAGATACGCAGTATTTT. Its protein is CASSLGGLGVTDTQYF. V is TRBV7-2 and J is TRBJ2-3; possible D gene TRBD1, 6 bases. Germline V gives CDR1 SGHTA, CDR2 FQGNSA. The CDR3 loop spans 16 amino acids. The V gene lost 1 base and the J gene lost 3 bases, with 14 bases spanning the gap.

This clone appeared a single time. The chain carries TRBV7-2 and TRBJ1-2; D remains ambiguous. The CDR3 extends over 14 amino acids. Germline CDR1 is SGHTA and CDR2 is FQGNSA. V was shortened by 1 base and J by 4 bases, with 10 bases between the two germline ends. This CDR3 reads CASSLDAGPYGYTF. The CDR3 DNA reads TGTGCCAGCAGCTTAGATGCAGGCCCCTATGGCTACACCTTC.

The chain is built from TRBV7-2 and TRBJ2-1; 13 bases line up with TRBD2. After removal of 4 bases from V and 3 bases from J, the junction contained 3 bases not matched to a gene. The CDR3 extends over 16 amino acids. Per the germline V gene, CDR1 is SGHTA and CDR2 is FQGNSA. CDR3 sequence: CASSSTSGGGYNEQFF. DNA for the CDR3: TGTGCCAGCAGCTCCACTAGCGGGGGGGGCTACAATGAGCAGTTCTTC.

J is TRBJ2-5 and V is TRBV27, with 7 positions matching TRBD1. V dropped 2 bases and J dropped 3; count of bases not matched to a gene: 3. CDR3 length equals 14 residues. Germline V gives CDR1 MNHEY, CDR2 SMNVEV (reference sequence). As DNA, the CDR3 is TGTGCCAGCAGTTTAGCCGGGACAGAAGAGACCCAGTACTTC. Translation: CASSLAGTEETQYF.

This clone was observed a single time. The chain carries TRBV7-6 and TRBJ1-1; D gene ambiguous. Trimming shortened V by 2 bases and J by 0 bases, and 13 bases separated the two germline ends. The CDR3 sequence is 16 residues long. Germline CDR1 and CDR2: SGHVS and FNYEAQ. The CDR3 DNA sequence: TGTGCCAGCAGCTTACACACGGGTACCATGAACACTGAAGCTTTCTTT. It encodes CASSLHTGTMNTEAFF. Together with reference TRBV7-6 and TRBJ1-1, the CDR3 gives the full variable domain: GAGVSQSPRYKVTKRGQDVALRCDPISGHVSLYWYRQALGQGPEFLTYFNYEAQQDKSGLPNDRFSAERPEGSISTLTIQRTEQRDSAMYRCASSLHTGTMNTEAFFGQGTRLTVV.